This passage covers 5 T cell receptor beta chains from one sample sequenced in a study of T cell responses to AZD1222 COVID-19 vaccine. Clones were read by immunoSEQ multiplex PCR, and TCRdb kept only the in-frame ones, dropping some. The table records some 120,000 clones, 88% of them present only once. Sequencing was performed on peripheral blood, taken on day 0 of MenACWY control vaccination. These receptors all stem from an adult in good health.

This clone was recorded only once. The chain links TRBV7-9 to TRBJ1-1, with a possible D match to TRBD1 (6 bases). Germline loops: CDR1 SEHNR, CDR2 FQNEAQ (reference sequence). The CDR3 consists of 17 residues. Trimming took 4 bases from V and 1 from J, leaving 19 bases between them. The CDR3 nucleotides are TGTGCCAGCAGCTCACCTGGCGGGGGGGCTGGGAACACTGAAGCTTTCTTT. Translation: CASSSPGGGAGNTEAFF.

The chain joins TRBV2 to TRBJ2-7; TRBD1 aligns across 7 bases. This CDR3 is built from 12 residues. Germline CDR1 is SNHLY and CDR2 is FYNNEI. Unmatched junction bases numbered 1, after V lost 5 bases and J lost 3 bases. CDR3 DNA sequence: TGTGCCAGCAGTAGACAGGGCTACGAGCAGTACTTC. Translation: CASSRQGYEQYF.

This sequence joins TRBV2 and TRBJ2-7; no firm D call. CDR3 length: 10 residues. CDR1 SNHLY and CDR2 FYNNEI come from the germline V gene. The germline V and J ends were trimmed by 6 bases and 4 bases, with 4 bases remaining between them. CDR3 protein: CASREYEQYF. Written as DNA, the CDR3 is TGTGCCAGCAGGGAATACGAGCAGTACTTC.

This clone was counted between two and nine times. The rearrangement uses TRBV4-1 and TRBJ1-2, with D possibly being TRBD1 (5 bases). CDR1 and CDR2 (germline): MGHRA, YSYEKL. Trimming shortened V by 3 bases and J by 2 bases, and 10 bases separated the two germline ends. The length of the CDR3 is 14 residues. CDR3 in amino acids: CASSHQGENYGYTF. CDR3 coding DNA: TGCGCCAGCAGCCACCAGGGAGAGAACTATGGCTACACCTTC.

This chain links TRBV7-3 with TRBJ1-1; D is unresolved. From germline, CDR1 is SGHTA and CDR2 FQGTGA. V was shortened by 5 bases and J by 1 base, with 8 bases between the two germline ends. CDR3 length: 13 amino acids. CDR3 sequence: CASSKEPNTEAFF. As DNA, the CDR3 is TGTGCCAGCAGCAAGGAGCCGAACACTGAAGCTTTCTTT.